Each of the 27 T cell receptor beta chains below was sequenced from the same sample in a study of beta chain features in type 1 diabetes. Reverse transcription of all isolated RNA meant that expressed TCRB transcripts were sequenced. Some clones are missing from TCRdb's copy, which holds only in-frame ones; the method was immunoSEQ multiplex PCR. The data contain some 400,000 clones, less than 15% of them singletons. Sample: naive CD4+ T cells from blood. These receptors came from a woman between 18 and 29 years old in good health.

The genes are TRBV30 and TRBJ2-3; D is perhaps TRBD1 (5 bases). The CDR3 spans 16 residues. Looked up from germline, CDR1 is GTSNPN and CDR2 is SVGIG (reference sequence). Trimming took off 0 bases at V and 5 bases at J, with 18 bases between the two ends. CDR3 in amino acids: CAWSVRKKGVGDTQYF. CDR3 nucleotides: TGTGCCTGGAGTGTAAGAAAGAAAGGGGTTGGAGATACGCAGTATTTT. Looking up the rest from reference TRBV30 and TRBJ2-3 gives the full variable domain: SQTIHQWPATLVQPVGSPLSLECTVEGTSNPNLYWYRQAAGRGLQLLFYSVGIGQISSEVPQNLSASRPQDRQFILSSKKLLLSDSGFYLCAWSVRKKGVGDTQYFGPGTRLTVL.

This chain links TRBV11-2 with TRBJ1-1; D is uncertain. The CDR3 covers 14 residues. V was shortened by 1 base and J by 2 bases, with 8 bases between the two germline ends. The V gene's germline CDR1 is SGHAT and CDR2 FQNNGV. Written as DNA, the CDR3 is TGTGCCAGCAGCTTAGCTGAGGGAAACACTGAAGCTTTCTTT. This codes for CASSLAEGNTEAFF. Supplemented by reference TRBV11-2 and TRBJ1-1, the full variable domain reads EAGVAQSPRYKIIEKRQSVAFWCNPISGHATLYWYQQILGQGPKLLIQFQNNGVVDDSQLPKDRFSAERLKGVDSTLKIQPAKLEDSAVYLCASSLAEGNTEAFFGQGTRLTVV.

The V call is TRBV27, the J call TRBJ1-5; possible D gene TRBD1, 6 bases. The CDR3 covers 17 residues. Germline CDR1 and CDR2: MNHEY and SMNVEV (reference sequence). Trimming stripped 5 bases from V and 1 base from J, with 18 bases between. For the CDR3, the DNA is TGTGCCAGCAGTCCGGTTCGGGGGGGGACAAGCAATCAGCCCCAGCATTTT. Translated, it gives CASSPVRGGTSNQPQHF.

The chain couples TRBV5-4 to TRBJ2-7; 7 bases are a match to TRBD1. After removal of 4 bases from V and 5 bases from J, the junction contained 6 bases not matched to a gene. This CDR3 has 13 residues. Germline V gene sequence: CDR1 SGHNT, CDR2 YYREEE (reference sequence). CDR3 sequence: CASSRDSTNEQYF. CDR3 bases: TGTGCCAGCAGCCGGGACAGTACCAACGAGCAGTACTTC.

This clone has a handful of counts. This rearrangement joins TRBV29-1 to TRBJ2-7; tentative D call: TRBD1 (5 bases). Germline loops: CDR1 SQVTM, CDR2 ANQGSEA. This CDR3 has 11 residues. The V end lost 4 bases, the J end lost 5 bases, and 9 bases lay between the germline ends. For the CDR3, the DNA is TGCAGCGTTGGGGGCCCACACGAGCAGTACTTC. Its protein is CSVGGPHEQYF.

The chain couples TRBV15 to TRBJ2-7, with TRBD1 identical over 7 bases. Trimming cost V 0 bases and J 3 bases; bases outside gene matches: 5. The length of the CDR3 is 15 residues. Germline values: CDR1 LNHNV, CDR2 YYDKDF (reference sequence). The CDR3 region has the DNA TGTGCCACCAGCAGAGAACGGGACAGAATCTACGAGCAGTACTTC. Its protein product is CATSRERDRIYEQYF. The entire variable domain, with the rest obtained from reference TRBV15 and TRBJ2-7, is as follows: DAMVIQNPRYQVTQFGKPVTLSCSQTLNHNVMYWYQQKSSQAPKLLFHYYDKDFNNEADTPDNFQSRRPNTSFCFLDIRSPGLGDTAMYLCATSRERDRIYEQYFGPGTRLTVT.

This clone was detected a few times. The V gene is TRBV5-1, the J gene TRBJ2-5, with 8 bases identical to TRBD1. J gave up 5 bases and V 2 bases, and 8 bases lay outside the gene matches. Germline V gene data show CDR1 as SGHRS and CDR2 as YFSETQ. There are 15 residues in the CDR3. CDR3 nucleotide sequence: TGCGCCAGCAGCTTACGGACAGGGATGGAGGAGACCCAGTACTTC. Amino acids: CASSLRTGMEETQYF.

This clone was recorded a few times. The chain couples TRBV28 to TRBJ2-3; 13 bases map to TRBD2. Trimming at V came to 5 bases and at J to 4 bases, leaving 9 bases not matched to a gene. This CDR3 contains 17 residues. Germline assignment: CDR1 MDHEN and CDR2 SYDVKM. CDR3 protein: CASSGRTSGSRADTQYF. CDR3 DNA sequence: TGTGCCAGCAGTGGGCGGACTAGCGGGAGTCGTGCAGATACGCAGTATTTT.

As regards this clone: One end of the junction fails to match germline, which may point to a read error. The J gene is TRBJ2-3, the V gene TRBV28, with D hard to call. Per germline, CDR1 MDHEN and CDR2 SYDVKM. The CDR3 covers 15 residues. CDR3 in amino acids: CASSLLPTRLLSLDF. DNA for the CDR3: TGTGCCAGCAGTTTGTTACCAACACGACTGCTTAGTTTGGATTTT.

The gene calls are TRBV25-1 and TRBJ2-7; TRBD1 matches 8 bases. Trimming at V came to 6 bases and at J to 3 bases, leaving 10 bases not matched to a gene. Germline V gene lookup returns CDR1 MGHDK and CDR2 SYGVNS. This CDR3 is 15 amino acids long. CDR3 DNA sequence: TGTGCCAGCAGCCCAATTGACAGGGGCCGCTACGAGCAGTACTTC. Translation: CASSPIDRGRYEQYF.

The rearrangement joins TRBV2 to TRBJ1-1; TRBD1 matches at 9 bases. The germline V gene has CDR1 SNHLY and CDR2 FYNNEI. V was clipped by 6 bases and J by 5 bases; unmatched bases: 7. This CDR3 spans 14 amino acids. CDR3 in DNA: TGTGCCAGCAGCCCGGACAGGGGTTGGACTGAAGCTTTCTTT. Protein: CASSPDRGWTEAFF.

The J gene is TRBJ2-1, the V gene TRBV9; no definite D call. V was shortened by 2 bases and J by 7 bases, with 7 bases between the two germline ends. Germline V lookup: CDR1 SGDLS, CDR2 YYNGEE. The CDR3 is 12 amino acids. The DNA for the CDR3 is TGTGCCAGCAGCGTCGCAGGTAATGAGCAGTTCTTC. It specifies CASSVAGNEQFF.

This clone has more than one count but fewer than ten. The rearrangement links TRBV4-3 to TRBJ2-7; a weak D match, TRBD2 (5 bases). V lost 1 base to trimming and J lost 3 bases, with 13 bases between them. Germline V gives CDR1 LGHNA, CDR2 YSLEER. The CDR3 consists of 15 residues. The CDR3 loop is CASSQALERIYEQYF. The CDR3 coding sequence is TGCGCCAGCAGCCAAGCACTAGAGCGGATCTACGAGCAGTACTTC.

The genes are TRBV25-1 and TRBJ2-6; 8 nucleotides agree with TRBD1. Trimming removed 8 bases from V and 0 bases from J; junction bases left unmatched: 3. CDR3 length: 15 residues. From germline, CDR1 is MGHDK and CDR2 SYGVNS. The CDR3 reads CASGTGHSGANVLTF. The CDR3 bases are TGTGCCAGCGGGACAGGACACTCTGGGGCCAACGTCCTGACTTTC.

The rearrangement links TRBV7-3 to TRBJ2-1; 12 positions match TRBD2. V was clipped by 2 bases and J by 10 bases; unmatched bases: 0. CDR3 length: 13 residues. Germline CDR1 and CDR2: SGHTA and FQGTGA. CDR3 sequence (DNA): TGTGCCAGCAGCTTAGGGACTAGCGGGGAGCAGTTCTTC. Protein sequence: CASSLGTSGEQFF. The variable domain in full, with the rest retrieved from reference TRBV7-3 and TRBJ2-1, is GAGVSQTPSNKVTEKGKYVELRCDPISGHTALYWYRQSLGQGPEFLIYFQGTGAADDSGLPNDRFFAVRPEGSVSTLKIQRTERGDSAVYLCASSLGTSGEQFFGPGTRLTVL.

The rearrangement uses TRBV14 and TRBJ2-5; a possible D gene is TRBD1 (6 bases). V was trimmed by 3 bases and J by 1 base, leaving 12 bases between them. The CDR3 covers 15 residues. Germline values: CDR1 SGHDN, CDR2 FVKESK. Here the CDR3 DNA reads TGTGCCAGCAGCCACCTGGACAGCCCCCAAGAGACCCAGTACTTC. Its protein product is CASSHLDSPQETQYF.

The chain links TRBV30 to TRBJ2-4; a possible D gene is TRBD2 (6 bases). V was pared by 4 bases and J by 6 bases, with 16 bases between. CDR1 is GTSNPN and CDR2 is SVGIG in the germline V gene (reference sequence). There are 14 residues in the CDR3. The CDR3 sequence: CAWTQAGFGNIQYF. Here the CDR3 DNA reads TGTGCCTGGACTCAGGCGGGGTTCGGAAACATTCAGTACTTC.

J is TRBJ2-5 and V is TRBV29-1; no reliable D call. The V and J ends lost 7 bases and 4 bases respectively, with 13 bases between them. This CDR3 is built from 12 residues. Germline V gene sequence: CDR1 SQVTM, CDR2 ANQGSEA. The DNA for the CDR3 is TGCAGCGCCACAGTGTCCGTAGAGACCCAGTACTTC. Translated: CSATVSVETQYF.

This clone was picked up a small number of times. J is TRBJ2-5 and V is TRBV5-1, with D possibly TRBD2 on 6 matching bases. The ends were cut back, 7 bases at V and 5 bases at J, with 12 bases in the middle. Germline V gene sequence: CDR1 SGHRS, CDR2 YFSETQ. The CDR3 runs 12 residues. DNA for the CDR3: TGCGCCAGCCAGGAGGAGGGGGAGACCCAGTACTTC. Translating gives CASQEEGETQYF.

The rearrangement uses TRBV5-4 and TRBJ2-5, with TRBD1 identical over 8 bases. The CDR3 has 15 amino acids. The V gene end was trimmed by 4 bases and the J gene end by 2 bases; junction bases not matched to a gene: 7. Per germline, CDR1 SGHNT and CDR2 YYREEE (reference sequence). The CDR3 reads CASSRWTGTQETQYF. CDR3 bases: TGTGCCAGCAGCAGATGGACAGGGACACAAGAGACCCAGTACTTC.

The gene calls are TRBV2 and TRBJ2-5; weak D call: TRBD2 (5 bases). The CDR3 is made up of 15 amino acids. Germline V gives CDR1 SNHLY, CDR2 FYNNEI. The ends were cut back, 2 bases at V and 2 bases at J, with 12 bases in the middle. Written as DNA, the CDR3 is TGTGCCAGCAGTGAATTAGCGCCGGCTCAAGAGACCCAGTACTTC. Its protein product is CASSELAPAQETQYF.

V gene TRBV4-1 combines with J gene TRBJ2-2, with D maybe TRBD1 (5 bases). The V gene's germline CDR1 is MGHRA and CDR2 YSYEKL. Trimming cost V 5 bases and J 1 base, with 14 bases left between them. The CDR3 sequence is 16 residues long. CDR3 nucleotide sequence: TGCGCCAGCAGCGATACAGGAGCGCTGAACACCGGGGAGCTGTTTTTT. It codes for CASSDTGALNTGELFF.

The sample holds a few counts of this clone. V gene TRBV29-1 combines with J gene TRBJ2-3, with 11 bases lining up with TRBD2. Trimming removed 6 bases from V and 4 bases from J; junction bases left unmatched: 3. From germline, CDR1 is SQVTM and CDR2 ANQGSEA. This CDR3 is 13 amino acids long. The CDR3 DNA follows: TGCAGCGTCTGGACTAGCGGGTCAGATACGCAGTATTTT. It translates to CSVWTSGSDTQYF.

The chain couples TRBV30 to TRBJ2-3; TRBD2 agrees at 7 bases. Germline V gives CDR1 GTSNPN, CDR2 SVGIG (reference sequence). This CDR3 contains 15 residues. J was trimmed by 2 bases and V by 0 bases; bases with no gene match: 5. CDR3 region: CAWSVGGSNTDTQYF. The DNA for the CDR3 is TGTGCCTGGAGTGTAGGCGGGAGTAACACAGATACGCAGTATTTT. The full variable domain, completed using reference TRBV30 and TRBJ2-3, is SQTIHQWPATLVQPVGSPLSLECTVEGTSNPNLYWYRQAAGRGLQLLFYSVGIGQISSEVPQNLSASRPQDRQFILSSKKLLLSDSGFYLCAWSVGGSNTDTQYFGPGTRLTVL.

In nucleotides, the CDR3 is TGTGCCAGCAGTTACTCTTATGAGGGATGGGGCGAGCAGTACTTC. It encodes CASSYSYEGWGEQYF. V gene TRBV6-5 combines with J gene TRBJ2-7; TRBD2 might be the D (5 bases). Germline V gene sequence: CDR1 MNHEY, CDR2 SVGAGI. CDR3 length: 15 amino acids. V was cut by 0 bases and J by 6 bases, with 15 bases left in between.

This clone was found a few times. The CDR3 protein is CASSQETVPNTEAFF. The CDR3 DNA reads as TGTGCCAGCAGCCAAGAAACAGTTCCGAACACTGAAGCTTTCTTT. This rearrangement joins TRBV14 to TRBJ1-1; D is uncertain. The V end lost 0 bases, the J end lost 1 base, and 9 bases lay between the germline ends. CDR1 SGHDN and CDR2 FVKESK come from the germline V gene. This CDR3 is built from 15 residues.

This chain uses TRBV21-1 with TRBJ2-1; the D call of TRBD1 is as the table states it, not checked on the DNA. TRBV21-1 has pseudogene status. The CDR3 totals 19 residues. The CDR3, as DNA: TGTGCCAGCAGCAAAGGGCCCCACCACAGGGCCAGCTCCTACAATGAGCAGTTCTTC. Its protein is CASSKGPHHRASSYNEQFF.